These T cell receptor beta chains were read from a single sample in a study of T cell changes during pregnancy in multiple sclerosis. Libraries were prepared by immunoSEQ multiplex PCR; TCRdb keeps only in-frame clonotypes and omits some of them. The repertoire includes 35,000 to 45,000 clones, approximately 91% of them detected once, and just under 0.5% sits in the top ten. Sequencing was performed on CD4+ T cells from peripheral blood mononuclear cells, taken in the second trimester of pregnancy. The receptors shown here come from a female donor in good health, enrolled as a control in a pregnancy study. CDR3s include the opening cysteine and the closing phenylalanine or tryptophan. A D gene is named only where the DNA matches it firmly. A row's size may be missing; if present it is once, few, many or a size class.

V	size	D	J	DNA	CDR3
TRBV9	-	TRBD1	TRBJ2-5	TGTGCCAGCAGCGCGGGGTTGACAGGGGGTGGCCAAGAGACCCAGTACTTC	CASSAGLTGGGQETQYF
TRBV6-1	-	-	TRBJ1-6	TGTGCCAGCAGTGAACAATTGGGCATACATTCACCCCTCCACTTT	CASSEQLGIHSPLHF
TRBV30	-	-	TRBJ2-2	TGTGCCTGGAGCCGTCGGATTAGCGGCACCGGGGAGCTGTTTTTT	CAWSRRISGTGELFF
TRBV6-5	-	TRBD1	TRBJ1-2	TGTGCCAGTAGGGTGACAGGGTATGGCTACACCTTC	CASRVTGYGYTF
TRBV28	-	-	TRBJ1-1	TGTGCCAGCCGGCCCGGGGGACGGACTGAAGCTTTCTTT	CASRPGGRTEAFF
TRBV27	-	-	TRBJ2-7	TGTGCCAGCAGCTTAATCTCACAGGGACGCGAGCAGTACTTC	CASSLISQGREQYF
TRBV7-3	-	-	TRBJ2-3	TGTGCCAGCAGCAAGGGAACAGGGGGGGGTCCAGATACGCAGTATTTT	CASSKGTGGGPDTQYF
TRBV4-2	-	TRBD2	TRBJ2-7	TGTGCCAGCAGCAGAAAAGGACTAGCGGGAGGGCCCGAGCAGTACTTC	CASSRKGLAGGPEQYF
TRBV5-5	once	-	TRBJ2-6	TGTGCCAGCCGGAGGATACCTGGGGCCAACGTCCTGACTTTC	CASRRIPGANVLTF
TRBV7-3	-	-	TRBJ1-6	TGTGCCAGCAGCTTACAGGGATCCTATAATTCACCCCTCCACTTT	CASSLQGSYNSPLHF
TRBV5-5	-	TRBD1	TRBJ2-7	TGTGCCAGCAAAAGGACAGGAGTTGACTACGAGCAGTACTTC	CASKRTGVDYEQYF